This passage covers 7 T cell receptor beta chains from one sample sequenced in a study of CD8 T cells in ankylosing spondylitis. TCRdb independently ran MiXCR on the 5' RACE reads; one entry per CDR3 protein. Of approximately 340,000 distinct CDR3 sequences listed, 14% to 15% were seen once; the top ten hold approximately 1.1%. The sample was blood, either unsorted or a sorted T cell fraction (not recorded which). The receptors derive from a male donor with ankylosing spondylitis or in good health (not recorded which).

This clonotype was detected many times. The CDR3 sequence is CASSKESNQPQHF. As DNA, the CDR3 is TGTGCCAGCAGTAAAGAATCCAATCAGCCCCAGCATTTT. The V call is TRBV12-3 or TRBV12-4, the J call TRBJ1-5, with no clear D. V lost 5 bases, J lost 3 bases, and 8 bases lay in between. This CDR3 is built from 13 residues.

The chain has TRBV6-1 and TRBJ2-7; 10 nucleotides match TRBD1. Germline V lookup: CDR1 MNHNS, CDR2 SASEGT. The trim removed 5 bases at V and 4 bases at J, leaving 8 bases unmatched. CDR3 length: 15 residues. CDR3: CASSTRDRGQYEQYF. In DNA, the CDR3 is TGTGCCAGCAGTACCCGGGACAGGGGTCAGTACGAGCAGTACTTC.

The sample holds a few counts of this clonotype. The CDR3 loop reads CASSPRLLRNTEAFF. The CDR3, as DNA: TGTGCCAGCAGCCCGCGTCTCCTAAGGAACACTGAAGCTTTCTTT. The gene calls are TRBV3-1 and TRBJ1-1; D not certain. This CDR3 spans 15 amino acids. Between the trimmed V and J ends, which lost 4 bases and 1 base, there was a span of 13 bases. Germline V gives CDR1 LGHDT, CDR2 YNNKEL (reference sequence).

This clonotype was observed a few times. This rearrangement joins TRBV12-3 or TRBV12-4 to TRBJ2-1, with D unresolved. Deletions cut 3 bases from V and 2 bases from J, with 8 bases between. The CDR3 covers 14 residues. The CDR3 DNA is TGTGCCAGCAGTTTGACTGGAACCTACAATGAGCAGTTCTTC. It yields the protein CASSLTGTYNEQFF.

The V gene is TRBV7-9, the J gene TRBJ2-7; 9 nucleotides align to TRBD1. This CDR3 is 15 amino acids long. CDR1 SEHNR and CDR2 FQNEAQ come from the germline V gene (reference sequence). V lost 5 bases to trimming and J lost 3 bases; unmatched junction nucleotides: 8. The CDR3 spells CASSLGQGSYYEQYF. The CDR3 DNA is TGTGCCAGCAGCCTCGGACAGGGGTCCTACTACGAGCAGTACTTC.

The table lists this clonotype with a few counts. V usage is TRBV20-1 and J usage is TRBJ2-7; no clear D. Per the germline V gene, CDR1 is DFQATT and CDR2 is SNEGSKA (reference sequence). Trimming stripped 5 bases from V and 10 bases from J, with 18 bases between. CDR3 length equals 12 residues. The CDR3 DNA reads as TGCAGTGCTGAGACTGACACTATGGGACAGTACTTC. This gives the protein CSAETDTMGQYF.

The chain recombines TRBV5-1 with TRBJ2-5, with 10 nucleotides matching TRBD1. Germline V gene sequence: CDR1 SGHRS, CDR2 YFSETQ. This CDR3 spans 16 amino acids. Trimming took 4 bases from V and 2 from J; bases not matched to a gene: 8. The CDR3 coding sequence is TGCGCCAGCAGCCTAGCGACAGGGGGCAATCAAGAGACCCAGTACTTC. Its protein is CASSLATGGNQETQYF.